This TCR beta chain was documented in a study of T cells in Graves' hyperthyroidism and ophthalmopathy. General study points: Blood also contained most expanded thyroid clonotypes above 0.001. A median around six months before onset, the model predicted ophthalmopathy.

RNA transcripts were the template for amplifying TCR beta CDR3 regions. HTBI primers were employed in a first-round RT-PCR of the TCR CDR3. TCRdb re-called the multiplex PCR reads with MiXCR, one entry per CDR3 protein. Of a few hundred thousand distinct CDR3 sequences in the sample, 15% to 19% were seen once. A patient was excluded if there was uncontrolled infection, other autoimmune disease, pregnancy or lactation. This clonotype was detected ten times or more. As yet, its antigen is unknown. V shed 10 bases, J shed 3 bases, and the junction held 8 bases outside the gene matches. Germline V CDR1 and CDR2: MNHEY, SMNVEV (reference sequence). This CDR3 is built from 13 residues.

Sequencing input: blood. This receptor was obtained from a woman under 30 with Graves' hyperthyroidism. V and J are TRBV27 and TRBJ1-1, with 7 bases matching TRBD1. The CDR3 region has the DNA TGTGCCACCCTAGGGGGCGGATACACTGAAGCTTTCTTT. Protein product: CATLGGGYTEAFF.